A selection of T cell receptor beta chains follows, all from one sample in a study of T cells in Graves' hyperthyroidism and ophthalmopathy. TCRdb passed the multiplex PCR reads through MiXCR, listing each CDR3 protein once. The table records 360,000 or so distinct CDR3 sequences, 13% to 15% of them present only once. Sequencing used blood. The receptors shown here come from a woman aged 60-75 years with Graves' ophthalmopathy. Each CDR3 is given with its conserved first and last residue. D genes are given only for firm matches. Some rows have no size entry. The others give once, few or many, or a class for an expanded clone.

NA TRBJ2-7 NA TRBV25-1 TGTGCCAGCAGTGAATCTGCAGGGTTGGAGGAGCAGTACTTC CASSESAGLEEQYF
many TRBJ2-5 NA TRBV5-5 TGTGCCAGCAGCGGGGGTGCGGAGGAGACCCAGTACTTC CASSGGAEETQYF
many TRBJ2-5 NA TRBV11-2 TGTGCCAGCAGCTTAGCCATCGACCGCCTAAAGTACTTC CASSLAIDRLKYF
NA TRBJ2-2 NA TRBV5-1 TGCGCCAGCAGCCTTAATCAGGGGACCGGGGAGCTGTTTTTT CASSLNQGTGELFF
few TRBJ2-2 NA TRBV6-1 TGTGCCAGCAGCTCCGTCGAGAACACCGGGGAGCTGTTTTTT CASSSVENTGELFF
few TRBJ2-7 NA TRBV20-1 TGCAGTGCTAGGGACTCGGTCTCCTACGAGCAGTACTTC CSARDSVSYEQYF
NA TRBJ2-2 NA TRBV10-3 TGTGCCATCCGTCTGGGTAACGAGGCCACCGGGGAGCTGTTTTTT CAIRLGNEATGELFF
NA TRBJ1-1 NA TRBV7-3 TGTGCCAGCAGCTTGACACCCGAGGGGACTGAAGCTTTCTTT CASSLTPEGTEAFF
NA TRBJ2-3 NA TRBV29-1 TGCAGCGTTGAAGATCAGTGGCCCCAAGATACGCAGTATTTT CSVEDQWPQDTQYF
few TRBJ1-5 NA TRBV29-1 TGCAGCGTTGAATTCGAAGGGGACGGCAATCAGCCCCAGCATTTT CSVEFEGDGNQPQHF
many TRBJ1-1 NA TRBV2 TGTGCCAGCAGTGAACGGGGACGCACTGAAGCTTTCTTT CASSERGRTEAFF
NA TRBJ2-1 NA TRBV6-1 TGTGCCAGCAGTGAAGTTTCGAGATCCTACAATGAGCAGTTCTTC CASSEVSRSYNEQFF
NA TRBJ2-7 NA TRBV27 TGTGCCAGCAGTTCGCGCCTTAACCACCAGCAGTACTTC CASSSRLNHQQYF
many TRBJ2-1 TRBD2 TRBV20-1 TGCAGTGCTAGTCGTCCTAGCGGGAATTTGGATGAGCAGTTCTTC CSASRPSGNLDEQFF
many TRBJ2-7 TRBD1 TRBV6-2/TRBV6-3 TGTGCCAGCAGTTCCAGGGGGCTGCTAAGCTACGAGCAGTACTTC CASSSRGLLSYEQYF